What follows are 25 T cell receptor beta chains derived from one specimen sequenced in a study of human T cells and chemical hapten exposure. The authors' total RNA extraction used unfractionated whole blood. The library gave individual cDNA molecules unique molecular identifiers. TCRdb recomputed calls from the reads with MiXCR, one row per CDR3 protein. Of under 4,000 distinct CDR3 sequences in the sample, 49% were seen once. The sequenced material came from whole blood. The origin of the receptors is a human donor who had alopecia or was a healthy volunteer (not recorded which). Some clones in this sample may be carry-over from other donors' samples. This table probably holds off-target reads from a library built for another chain.

This clonotype has a handful of counts. V and J are TRBV7-3 and TRBJ2-6; possible D gene TRBD1, 6 bases. V lost 6 bases to trimming and J lost 2 bases, with 14 bases between them. The CDR3 is 16 amino acids. In germline, CDR1 is SGHTA, CDR2 FQGTGA. The CDR3 spells CASSITSGAGANVLTF. CDR3 bases: TGTGCCAGCAGTATTACCTCAGGGGCTGGGGCCAACGTCCTGACTTTC.

The sample holds a few counts of this clonotype. The chain has TRBV14 and TRBJ2-6; no clear D. V was cut by 4 bases and J by 1 base, with 2 bases left in between. This CDR3 has 13 amino acids. Germline V gene lookup returns CDR1 SGHDN and CDR2 FVKESK. The CDR3, as DNA: TGTGCCAGCAGCCGGTCTGGGGCCAACGTCCTGACTTTC. This sequence encodes CASSRSGANVLTF. The whole variable domain, remainder taken from reference TRBV14 and TRBJ2-6, is EAGVTQFPSHSVIEKGQTVTLRCDPISGHDNLYWYRRVMGKEIKFLLHFVKESKQDESGMPNNRFLAERTGGTYSTLKVQPAELEDSGVYFCASSRSGANVLTFGAGSRLTVL.

A few counts support this clonotype. The genes are TRBV28 and TRBJ2-7; maybe TRBD2 (6 bases). The CDR3 length is 16 residues. CDR1 is MDHEN, CDR2 SYDVKM, per germline. Trimming stripped 2 bases from V and 3 bases from J, with 17 bases between. The CDR3: CASSLPGTRIGYEQYF. In DNA, the CDR3 is TGTGCCAGCAGTTTACCCGGGACTCGAATCGGCTACGAGCAGTACTTC.

This clonotype has only a few counts. The chain links TRBV27 to TRBJ2-6; D is ambiguous. Germline V gene lookup returns CDR1 MNHEY and CDR2 SMNVEV (reference sequence). The V end was cut by 10 bases, the J end by 0 bases, with 13 bases between. The CDR3 is made up of 15 amino acids. DNA for the CDR3: TGTGCCACCCTGACTCTCAGCTCTGGGGCCAACGTCCTGACTTTC. It specifies CATLTLSSGANVLTF. The whole variable domain, remainder taken from reference TRBV27 and TRBJ2-6, is EAQVTQNPRYLITVTGKKLTVTCSQNMNHEYMSWYRQDPGLGLRQIYYSMNVEVTDKGDVPEGYKVSRKEKRNFPLILESPSPNQTSLYFCATLTLSSGANVLTFGAGSRLTVL.

This clonotype has just a few counts. V gene TRBV20-1 combines with J gene TRBJ2-3, with D hard to call. This CDR3 comprises 14 residues. Germline CDR1 is DFQATT and CDR2 is SNEGSKA (reference sequence). V was shortened by 6 bases and J by 0 bases, with 13 bases between the two germline ends. The CDR3 is CSAEGGNSTDTQYF. Written as DNA, the CDR3 is TGCAGTGCCGAAGGCGGAAATAGCACAGATACGCAGTATTTT.

This clonotype was observed once. This chain joins TRBV7-3 and TRBJ2-7; unclear D gene. V dropped 5 bases and J dropped 2 bases, with 7 bases sitting between them. The length of the CDR3 is 12 residues. Germline values: CDR1 SGHTA, CDR2 FQGTGA. The CDR3 reads CASSLTAYEQYF. The CDR3 coding sequence is TGTGCCAGCAGCCTGACTGCCTACGAGCAGTACTTC.

This chain links TRBV12-3 or TRBV12-4 with TRBJ2-3; D gene uncertain. V was cut by 6 bases and J by 6 bases, with 19 bases left in between. The CDR3 runs to 15 residues. CDR3 region: CASSSPEADVDTQYF. The CDR3 DNA sequence: TGTGCCAGCAGCTCCCCTGAGGCGGACGTGGATACGCAGTATTTT.

As DNA, the CDR3 is TGTGCCAGCAGCATCCGGGACAGTGCCCTTTCCGACACTGAAGCTTTCTTT. Translated: CASSIRDSALSDTEAFF. The chain combines TRBV7-9 with TRBJ1-1, with 7 positions matching TRBD1. CDR1 and CDR2 from the germline V gene are SEHNR and FQNEAQ (reference sequence). CDR3 size: 17 residues. V trimming: 5 bases; J trimming: 3 bases; junction bases outside the gene matches: 15.

V and J are TRBV7-2 and TRBJ1-6, with 7 nucleotides matching TRBD1. CDR3 size: 13 residues. Germline lookup yields CDR1 SGHTA and CDR2 FQGNSA. V shed 7 bases, J shed 11 bases, and the junction held 8 bases outside the gene matches. The CDR3 spells CASTLDRAAPLHF. For the CDR3, the DNA is TGTGCCAGCACCCTAGACAGGGCCGCACCCCTCCACTTT. The whole variable domain, remainder taken from reference TRBV7-2 and TRBJ1-6, is GAGVSQSPSNKVTEKGKDVELRCDPISGHTALYWYRQSLGQGLEFLIYFQGNSAPDKSGLPSDRFSAERTGGSVSTLTIQRTQQEDSAVYLCASTLDRAAPLHFGNGTRLTVT.

The CDR3 coding sequence is TGCGCCAGCAGCCAAGATAGGGCCGGTTACAATGAGCAGTTCTTC. Amino acid sequence: CASSQDRAGYNEQFF. This rearrangement joins TRBV4-3 to TRBJ2-1; no clear D gene. Germline CDR1 LGHNA, CDR2 YSLEER. The V end was cut by 0 bases, the J end by 4 bases, with 10 bases between. CDR3 size: 15 residues.

The chain uses TRBV11-2 and TRBJ2-3, with D uncertain. The CDR3 loop spans 13 amino acids. V gave up 4 bases and J gave up 2 bases, with 7 bases separating them. CDR1 and CDR2 from the germline V gene are SGHAT and FQNNGV. For the CDR3, the DNA is TGTGCCAGCAGCTGGCGGCACACAGATACGCAGTATTTT. Translation gives CASSWRHTDTQYF.

V gene TRBV5-1 combines with J gene TRBJ2-3, with TRBD1 as a possible D gene (7 bases). This CDR3 has 15 amino acids. Germline loops: CDR1 SGHRS, CDR2 YFSETQ. V lost 3 bases, J lost 4 bases, and 15 bases lay in between. DNA of the CDR3: TGCGCCAGCAGCTCCAGGGGGGCCTCGCCAGATACGCAGTATTTT. Translated: CASSSRGASPDTQYF.

The CDR3 DNA reads TGTGCCAGCAGCCAGGACTCCCAAGAGACCCAGTACTTC. Its translation: CASSQDSQETQYF. J is TRBJ2-5 and V is TRBV12-3 or TRBV12-4, with D perhaps matching TRBD2 (5 bases). The CDR3 length is 13 residues. Trimming pared 6 bases from V and 1 base from J, leaving 9 bases between.

The chain is built from TRBV7-6 and TRBJ2-7; weak D call: TRBD1 (6 bases). Per the germline V gene, CDR1 is SGHVS and CDR2 is FNYEAQ. This CDR3 comprises 18 residues. V lost 1 base and J 2 bases, leaving 21 bases between the germline ends. CDR3 amino acids: CASSLGSPSDTGTYEQYF. Written as DNA, the CDR3 is TGTGCCAGCAGCTTAGGCTCCCCCAGTGACACAGGGACCTACGAGCAGTACTTC.

The chain uses TRBV19 and TRBJ2-3, with 7 positions matching TRBD1. This CDR3 region has 15 residues. Germline V CDR1 and CDR2: LNHDA, SQIVND (reference sequence). V lost 9 bases and J lost 2; bases outside the gene matches: 11. The CDR3 spells CASRITGVPTDTQYF. CDR3 DNA: TGTGCCAGCCGCATTACAGGGGTCCCCACAGATACGCAGTATTTT.

A few counts support this clonotype. The CDR3: CASSESYEQYF. CDR3 coding DNA: TGTGCCAGCAGTGAATCCTACGAGCAGTACTTC. The chain uses TRBV25-1 and TRBJ2-7; unclear D gene. Trimming removed 1 base from V and 2 bases from J, with 0 bases in between. From germline, CDR1 is MGHDK and CDR2 SYGVNS. CDR3 length: 11 amino acids.

The chain employs TRBV7-8 and TRBJ1-6, with a weak D call TRBD1 (5 bases). The CDR3 contains 16 residues. The V end lost 0 bases, the J end lost 7 bases, and 13 bases lay between the germline ends. Germline CDR1 reads SGHVS; CDR2 reads FQNEAQ. For the CDR3, the DNA is TGTGCCAGCAGCTTAGCAGGGGCTGGTACGAATTCACCCCTCCACTTT. Residues: CASSLAGAGTNSPLHF.

The rearrangement joins TRBV20-1 to TRBJ2-3, with D maybe TRBD1 (6 bases). Per the germline V gene, CDR1 is DFQATT and CDR2 is SNEGSKA (reference sequence). Trimming pared 7 bases from V and 6 bases from J, leaving 20 bases between. The CDR3 runs to 14 residues. The CDR3 sequence: CSGQSAQGRDTQYF. CDR3 coding DNA: TGCAGTGGGCAGTCTGCACAGGGACGGGATACGCAGTATTTT.

The chain links TRBV7-2 to TRBJ2-5; TRBD2 is a possible D gene (5 bases). The V gene lost 5 bases and the J gene lost 4 bases, with 17 bases spanning the gap. The germline V gene has CDR1 SGHTA and CDR2 FQGNSA. This CDR3 contains 15 residues. The chain's CDR3 is CASSPRTQPIETQYF. CDR3 DNA sequence: TGTGCCAGCAGCCCCCGGACTCAACCAATAGAGACCCAGTACTTC.

This clonotype has just a few counts. This rearrangement joins TRBV4-1 to TRBJ2-2, with D possibly TRBD2 on 5 matching bases. Germline V gene sequence: CDR1 MGHRA, CDR2 YSYEKL. The CDR3 is made up of 16 amino acids. Between the trimmed V and J ends, which lost 4 bases and 0 bases, there was a span of 12 bases. The chain's CDR3 is CASSRGSGANTGELFF. In DNA form, the CDR3 reads TGCGCCAGCAGCCGAGGAAGCGGAGCGAACACCGGGGAGCTGTTTTTT.

This clonotype has a single count. The chain recombines TRBV11-1 with TRBJ2-7; D possibly corresponds to TRBD1 (6 bases). From germline, CDR1 is SGHAT and CDR2 FQDESV (reference sequence). V gave up 5 bases and J gave up 5 bases, with 16 bases separating them. This CDR3 has 14 residues. DNA for the CDR3: TGTGCCAGCAGCACCTACAGGGACGACCACGAGCAGTACTTC. Amino acid sequence: CASSTYRDDHEQYF.

The chain is built from TRBV29-1 and TRBJ2-7; 10 bases line up with TRBD1. Germline-derived CDR1 and CDR2 are SQVTM and ANQGSEA. This CDR3 is 14 amino acids long. The trim removed 1 base at V and 1 base at J, leaving 1 base unmatched. The CDR3 loop reads CSVEGDRGSYEQYF. The DNA of the CDR3 is TGCAGCGTTGAAGGGGACAGGGGATCCTACGAGCAGTACTTC.

This chain joins TRBV7-2 and TRBJ2-3; TRBD2 matches at 7 bases. Per germline, CDR1 SGHTA and CDR2 FQGNSA. With V trimmed by 5 bases and J by 4 bases, 12 bases remained unmatched. CDR3 length equals 16 residues. The CDR3 DNA is TGTGCCAGCAGCCTTTTCCCGGGGGGTGGAGCAGATACGCAGTATTTT. Residues: CASSLFPGGGADTQYF.

The gene calls are TRBV12-3 or TRBV12-4 and TRBJ2-4; D ambiguous. The CDR3 extends over 11 amino acids. Deletions cut 6 bases from V and 4 bases from J, with 4 bases between. CDR3 region: CASSVKNIQYF. CDR3 in DNA: TGTGCCAGCAGCGTAAAAAACATTCAGTACTTC.

This clonotype has more than one count but fewer than ten. V usage is TRBV30 and J usage is TRBJ2-3; maybe TRBD2 (5 bases). In germline, CDR1 is GTSNPN, CDR2 SVGIG (reference sequence). The length of the CDR3 is 15 residues. V lost 3 bases, J lost 1 base, and 14 bases lay in between. CDR3 nucleotides: TGTGCCTGGAGCGCCGACGGGGATGGCACAGATACGCAGTATTTT. This translates into CAWSADGDGTDTQYF.